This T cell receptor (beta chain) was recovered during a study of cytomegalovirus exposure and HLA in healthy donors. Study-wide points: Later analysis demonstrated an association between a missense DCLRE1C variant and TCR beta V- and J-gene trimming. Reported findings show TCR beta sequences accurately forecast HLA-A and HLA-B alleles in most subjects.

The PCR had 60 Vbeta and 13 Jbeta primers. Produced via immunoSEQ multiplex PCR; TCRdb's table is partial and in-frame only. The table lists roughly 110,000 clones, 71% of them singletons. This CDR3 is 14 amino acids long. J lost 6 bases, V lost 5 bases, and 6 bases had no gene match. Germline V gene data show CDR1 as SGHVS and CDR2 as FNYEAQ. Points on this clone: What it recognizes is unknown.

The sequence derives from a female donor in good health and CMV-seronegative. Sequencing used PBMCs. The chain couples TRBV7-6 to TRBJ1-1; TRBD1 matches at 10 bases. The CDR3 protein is CASSPIGQGAEAFF. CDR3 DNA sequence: TGTGCCAGCAGCCCCATAGGACAGGGGGCTGAAGCTTTCTTT.